The present T cell receptor (beta chain) was sequenced within a study of beta chain features in type 1 diabetes. CD4+ naive, central memory, regulatory and stem cell-like memory subsets were isolated by sorting on CD45RO/CCR7/CD25/CD127/CD95/CD27. This clone appeared a few times. The same CDR3 can be traced to other DNA sequences in this sample. Every isolated RNA sample was fully reverse transcribed, so sequencing captured expressed TCRB transcripts. Sequencing used immunoSEQ multiplex PCR; TCRdb keeps in-frame clones, though not all of them. Altogether around 250,000 clones are present, over 65% being singletons, with the ten largest covering almost 0.055%. CDR3 length: 11 residues. Germline V lookup: CDR1 SQVTM, CDR2 ANQGSEA. Trimming removed 6 bases at V and 2 bases at J, with 7 bases between.

What was sequenced was naive CD4+ T cells from blood. The chain links TRBV29-1 to TRBJ1-2; no firm D call. The source is a man between 25 and 39 years old in good health. CDR3 in DNA: TGCAGCGTCGAGGCGAACTATGGCTACACCTTC. Its translation: CSVEANYGYTF. Full variable domain (missing parts from reference TRBV29-1 and TRBJ1-2): SAVISQKPSRDICQRGTSLTIQCQVDSQVTMMFWYRQQPGQSLTLIATANQGSEATYESGFVIDKFPISRPNLTFSTLTVSNMSPEDSSIYLCSVEANYGYTFGSGTRLTVV.